This T cell receptor (beta chain) was observed in a study of cytomegalovirus exposure and HLA in healthy donors. The CDR3 totals 12 residues. The junction had 5 bases not matched to a gene; V was cut back by 7 bases and J by 8 bases. CDR1 is GTSNPN, CDR2 SVGIG, per germline (reference sequence). Study findings and constraints: The study carried out a later analysis of TCR beta sequences. It associated about 15,000 of them with specific HLA alleles at a false discovery rate of 0.05.

The primer mix had 60 Vbeta and 13 Jbeta primers. The data were produced by immunoSEQ multiplex PCR, yet TCRdb's version contains in-frame clones alone and is incomplete. The table lists about 180,000 clones, 75% to 90% of them singletons. Worth noting for this clone: Its antigen is unknown.

V and J are TRBV30 and TRBJ1-4, with 9 bases fitting TRBD1. The sequence derives from a girl aged 10-17 years in good health and CMV-seropositive. Sequencing was done on a sample of PBMCs. Here the CDR3 DNA reads TGTGCCTTGGGACAGGGTGGAGAAAAACTGTTTTTT. Protein product: CALGQGGEKLFF.